The clone carrying this TCR beta chain has only a few counts. Its antigen is still unknown. The sample comes from a study of T-cell reconstitution after alpha-beta-depleted transplantation in children. Broader study findings: T-cell counts and diversity at one year post-transplant came mainly from newly produced T cells.

CDR1 SEHNR and CDR2 FQNEAQ come from the germline V gene (reference sequence). This CDR3 is built from 11 residues. Trimming pared 9 bases from V and 6 bases from J, leaving 11 bases between. Preparing the TCRbeta library involved the use of unique molecular identifiers. In TCRdb, the PCR reads were re-called with MiXCR into one record per CDR3 protein. This sample has approximately 650,000 distinct CDR3 sequences, with over 10% found just once. The material was PBMCs, obtained before TCRalphabeta/CD19-depleted stem cell transplant. The sequence was obtained from a girl aged 2-10 years with congenital amegakaryocytic thrombocytopenia, due to receive a stem cell transplant. This chain connects TRBV7-9 to TRBJ2-5; perhaps TRBD1 as D (5 bases). The CDR3 nucleotides read TGTGCCAGTACAGGTTCGAAGACCCAGTACTTC. It yields the protein CASTGSKTQYF.